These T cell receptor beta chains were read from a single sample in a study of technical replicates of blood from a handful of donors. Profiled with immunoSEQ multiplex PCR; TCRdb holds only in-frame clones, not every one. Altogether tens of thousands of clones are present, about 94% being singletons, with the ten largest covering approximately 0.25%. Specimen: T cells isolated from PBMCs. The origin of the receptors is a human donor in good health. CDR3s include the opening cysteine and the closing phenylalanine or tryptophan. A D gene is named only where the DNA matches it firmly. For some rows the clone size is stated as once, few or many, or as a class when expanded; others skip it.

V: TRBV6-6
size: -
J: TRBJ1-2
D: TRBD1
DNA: TGTGCCAGCAGTTACCCCGGGACAGGAACAGGCTACACCTTC
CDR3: CASSYPGTGTGYTF

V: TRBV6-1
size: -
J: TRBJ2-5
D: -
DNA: TGTGCCAGCAGTGAGATGAGAAGCCTCCAAGAGACCCAGTACTTC
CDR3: CASSEMRSLQETQYF

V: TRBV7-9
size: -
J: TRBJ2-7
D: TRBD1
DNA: TGTGCCAGCAGCAAAGACAGGGGGCTTCTATCCTACGAGCAGTACTTC
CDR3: CASSKDRGLLSYEQYF

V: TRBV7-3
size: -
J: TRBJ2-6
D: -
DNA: TGTGCCAGCAGCCCAGGGGGGCCATACATCTCTGGGGCCAACGTCCTGACTTTC
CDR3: CASSPGGPYISGANVLTF

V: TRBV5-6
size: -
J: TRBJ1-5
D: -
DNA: TGTGCCAGCAGCTTGTGGCACCGCAATCAGCCCCAGCATTTT
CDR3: CASSLWHRNQPQHF

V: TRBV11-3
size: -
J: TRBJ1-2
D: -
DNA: TGTGCCAGCAGCTTTACGGGGAGCTATGGCTACACCTTC
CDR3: CASSFTGSYGYTF

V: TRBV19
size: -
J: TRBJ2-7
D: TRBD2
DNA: TGTGCCAGTAGTCCCTTGAGCAGCGGGAGGTCCCACGAGCAGTACTTC
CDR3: CASSPLSSGRSHEQYF

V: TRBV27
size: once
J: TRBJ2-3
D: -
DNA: TGTGCCAGCAGTTTATATCGGGGGAGCACAGATACGCAGTATTTT
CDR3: CASSLYRGSTDTQYF

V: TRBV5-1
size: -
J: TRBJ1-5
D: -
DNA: TGCGCCAGCAGCTTGTCCACAGGTAGCAATCAGCCCCAGCATTTT
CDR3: CASSLSTGSNQPQHF

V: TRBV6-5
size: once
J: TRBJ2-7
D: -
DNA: TGTGCCAGCAGTCGCCTCGCGGAGGACGAGCAGTACTTC
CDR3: CASSRLAEDEQYF

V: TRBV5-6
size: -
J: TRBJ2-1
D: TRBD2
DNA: TGTGCCAGCAGCTCGGGACTAGCGGGCGCCTACAATGAGCAGTTCTTC
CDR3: CASSSGLAGAYNEQFF

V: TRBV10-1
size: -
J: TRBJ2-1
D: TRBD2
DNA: TGCGCCAGCAGAGGACTAGCGGGAGCTGAGCAGTTCTTC
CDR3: CASRGLAGAEQFF

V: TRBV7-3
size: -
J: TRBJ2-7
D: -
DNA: TGTGCCAGCAGTCTCGCAGGGAACGATATCTACGAGCAGTACTTC
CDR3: CASSLAGNDIYEQYF

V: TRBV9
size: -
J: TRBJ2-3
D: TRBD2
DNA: TGTGCCAGCAGCGAGCGGGGTATGGGTACGCAGTATTTT
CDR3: CASSERGMGTQYF

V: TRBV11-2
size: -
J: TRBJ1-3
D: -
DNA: TGTGCCAGCAGCTTAGTCCGGGCTGGAAACACCATATATTTT
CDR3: CASSLVRAGNTIYF

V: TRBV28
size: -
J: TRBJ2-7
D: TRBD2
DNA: TGTGCCAGCAGAGATAATAGCGGGGGAGACTACGAGCAGTACTTC
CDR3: CASRDNSGGDYEQYF

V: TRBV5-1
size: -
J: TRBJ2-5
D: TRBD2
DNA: TGCGCCAGCAGCGCGGGACTAGCGGGGCCACGGGAAGAGACCCAGTACTTC
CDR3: CASSAGLAGPREETQYF

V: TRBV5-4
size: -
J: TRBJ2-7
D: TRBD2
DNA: TGTGCCAGCAGCTTGGAACTAGCGGGGGGGGGCGAGCAGTACTTC
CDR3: CASSLELAGGGEQYF

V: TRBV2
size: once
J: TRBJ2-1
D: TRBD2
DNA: TGTGCCAGCAGGACTAGCGGGAGCGATGAGCAGTTCTTC
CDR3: CASRTSGSDEQFF

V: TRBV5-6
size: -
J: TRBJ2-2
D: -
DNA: TGTGCCAGCAGCTTGGCCTCCGGCGGAGCCGGGGAGCTGTTTTTT
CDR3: CASSLASGGAGELFF

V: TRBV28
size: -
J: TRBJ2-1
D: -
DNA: TGTGCCAGCATGGAGACTAGCTCCTACAATGAGCAGTTCTTC
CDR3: CASMETSSYNEQFF

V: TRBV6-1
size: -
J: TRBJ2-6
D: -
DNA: TGTGCCAGCAGTGAACGGTATGCAACTTTGGGGGCCAACGTCCTGACTTTC
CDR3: CASSERYATLGANVLTF

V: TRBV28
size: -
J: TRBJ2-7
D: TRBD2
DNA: TGTGCCAGCAGTTCCCCCCCGATAGCGGGCTACGAGCAGTACTTC
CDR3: CASSSPPIAGYEQYF

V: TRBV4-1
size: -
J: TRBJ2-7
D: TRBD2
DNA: TGCGCCAGCAGCCAGCTTTCACTAGCGGGAGTTCCCCACGAGCAGTACTTC
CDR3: CASSQLSLAGVPHEQYF

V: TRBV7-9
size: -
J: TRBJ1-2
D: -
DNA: TGTGCCAGCAGCGAGGAGTACGGAGTCGCGCCTAACTATGGCTACACCTTC
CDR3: CASSEEYGVAPNYGYTF

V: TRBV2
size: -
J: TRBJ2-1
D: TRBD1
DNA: TGTGCCAGCAGGACGGGACAGATCGCGGGCCATGAGCAGTTCTTC
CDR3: CASRTGQIAGHEQFF

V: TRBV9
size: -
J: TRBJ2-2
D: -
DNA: TGTGCCAGCAGCGCGGGACTGACGAGCACCGGGGAGCTGTTTTTT
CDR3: CASSAGLTSTGELFF

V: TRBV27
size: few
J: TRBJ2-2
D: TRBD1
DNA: TGTGCCAGCAGTACCGGGACAGAAATTTACACCGGGGAGCTGTTTTTT
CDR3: CASSTGTEIYTGELFF

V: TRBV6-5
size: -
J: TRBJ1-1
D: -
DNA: TGTGCCAGCAGTTACTCAGAGGGGGTGAACACTGAAGCTTTCTTT
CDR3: CASSYSEGVNTEAFF

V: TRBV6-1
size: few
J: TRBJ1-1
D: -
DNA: TGTGCCAGCAGTGAAAACGGGAACACTGAAGCTTTCTTT
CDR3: CASSENGNTEAFF

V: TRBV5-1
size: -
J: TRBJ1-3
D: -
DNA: TGCGCCAGCAGCTCGTCGGGACAATCAGGAAACACCATATATTTT
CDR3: CASSSSGQSGNTIYF

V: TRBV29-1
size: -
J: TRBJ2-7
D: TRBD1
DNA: TGCAGCGTTGTCCCAACAGGGGGCTACGAGCAGTACTTC
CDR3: CSVVPTGGYEQYF

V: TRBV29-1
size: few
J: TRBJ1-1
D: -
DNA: TGCAGCGGGAAACAGGGATACGCTGAAGCTTTCTTT
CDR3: CSGKQGYAEAFF

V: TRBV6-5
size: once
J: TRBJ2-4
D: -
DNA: TGTGCCAGCAGTTCTTCACAGGGATCCAAAAACATTCAGTACTTC
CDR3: CASSSSQGSKNIQYF

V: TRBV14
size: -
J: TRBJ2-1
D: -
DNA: TGTGCCAGCTCGGCCTATAGGGGGGGAGGTAAGATCTTC
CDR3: CASSAYRGGGKIF

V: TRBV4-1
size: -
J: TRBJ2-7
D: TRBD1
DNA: TGCGCCAGCAGCCTCGGGACAGGAACCTACGAGCAGTACTTC
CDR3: CASSLGTGTYEQYF

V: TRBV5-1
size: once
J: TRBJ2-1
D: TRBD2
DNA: TGCGCCAGCACCGGGACTAGCGGAAGAAGCTCCTACAATGAGCAGTTCTTC
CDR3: CASTGTSGRSSYNEQFF

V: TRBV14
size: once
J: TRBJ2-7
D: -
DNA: TGTGCCAGCAGCGCATTACTCCAGGGGCCCTACGAGCAGTACTTC
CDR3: CASSALLQGPYEQYF

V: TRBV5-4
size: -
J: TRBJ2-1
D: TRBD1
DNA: TGTGCCAGCATCCCCGGGACAGGGTTGATGGCCCCCAATGAGCAGTTCTTC
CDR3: CASIPGTGLMAPNEQFF

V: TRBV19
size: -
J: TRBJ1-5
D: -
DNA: TGTGCCAGTAGTCTAGGTACGACAGGAAATCAGCCCCAGCATTTT
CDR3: CASSLGTTGNQPQHF

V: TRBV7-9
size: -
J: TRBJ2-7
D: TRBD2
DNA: TGTGCCAGCAGTCAACTTGCGGGAGGATACGAGCAGTACTTC
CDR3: CASSQLAGGYEQYF

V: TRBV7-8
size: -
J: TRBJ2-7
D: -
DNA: TGTGCCAGCAGTAAGGATAGGACACCTCACTCCTACGAGCAGTACTTC
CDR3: CASSKDRTPHSYEQYF

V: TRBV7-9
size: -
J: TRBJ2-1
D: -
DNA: TGTGCCAGCAGCTTAGGTAGCGTCACCTACAATGAGCAGTTCTTC
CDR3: CASSLGSVTYNEQFF

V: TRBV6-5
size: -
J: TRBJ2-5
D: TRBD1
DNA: TGTGCCAGCAGTTACACCACAGGGGGAGAGACCCAGTACTTC
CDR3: CASSYTTGGETQYF

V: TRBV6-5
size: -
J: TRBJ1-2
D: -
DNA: TGTGCCAGCAGAACCAGAAACTATGGCTACACCTTC
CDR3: CASRTRNYGYTF

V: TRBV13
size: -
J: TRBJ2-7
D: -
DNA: TGTGCCAGCAGCTCCACAGGCGCCGAGCAGTACTTC
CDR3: CASSSTGAEQYF

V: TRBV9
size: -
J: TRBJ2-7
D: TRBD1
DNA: TGTGCCAGCAGCTACCGGACAGGGGGCGTAAACTACGAGCAGTACTTC
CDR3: CASSYRTGGVNYEQYF